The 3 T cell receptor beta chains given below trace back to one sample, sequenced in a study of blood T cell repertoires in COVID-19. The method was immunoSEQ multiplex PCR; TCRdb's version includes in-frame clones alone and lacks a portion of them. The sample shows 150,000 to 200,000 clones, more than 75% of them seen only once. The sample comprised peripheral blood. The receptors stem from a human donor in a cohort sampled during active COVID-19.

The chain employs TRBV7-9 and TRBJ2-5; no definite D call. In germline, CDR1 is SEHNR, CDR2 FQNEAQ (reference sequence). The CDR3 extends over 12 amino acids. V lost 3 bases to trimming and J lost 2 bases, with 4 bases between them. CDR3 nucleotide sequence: TGTGCCAGCAGCTTCGGTCAAGAGACCCAGTACTTC. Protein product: CASSFGQETQYF.

The CDR3 spells CASSMGGLAGDSYEQYF. DNA of the CDR3: TGTGCCAGTAGTATGGGGGGGTTGGCGGGAGACTCCTACGAGCAGTACTTC. The rearrangement joins TRBV19 to TRBJ2-7; the match to TRBD2 covers 7 bases. With V trimmed by 3 bases and J by 0 bases, 11 bases remained unmatched. Germline V lookup: CDR1 LNHDA, CDR2 SQIVND (reference sequence). The CDR3 has 17 amino acids.

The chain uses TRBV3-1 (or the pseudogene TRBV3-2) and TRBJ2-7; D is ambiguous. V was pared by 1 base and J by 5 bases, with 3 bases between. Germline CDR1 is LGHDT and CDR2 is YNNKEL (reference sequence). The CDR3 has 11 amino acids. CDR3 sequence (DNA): TGTGCCAGCAGCCAAGTAAACGAGCAGTACTTC. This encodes CASSQVNEQYF.